The clone carrying this TCR beta chain was recorded many times. The data stem from a study of T-cell reconstitution after alpha-beta-depleted transplantation in children. CDR3 size: 15 residues. Per the germline V gene, CDR1 is SGHVS and CDR2 is FQNEAQ. The V gene end was trimmed by 1 base and the J gene end by 4 bases; junction bases not matched to a gene: 3. Researchers prepared the TCRbeta library using unique molecular identifiers, the study reports. TCRdb called the PCR reads again in MiXCR, with one record for every CDR3 protein. The sample shows 450,000 to 600,000 distinct CDR3 sequences, over 9.5% of them seen only once.

The sequence was obtained from a child aged 2 to 10 with inherited bone marrow failure, due to receive a stem cell transplant. Sequenced here: PBMCs, sampled before TCRalphabeta/CD19-depleted stem cell transplant. This chain connects TRBV7-8 to TRBJ2-3; 9 bases line up with TRBD1. The CDR3 region is CASSLDRGRPDTQYF. The CDR3 region has the DNA TGTGCCAGCAGCTTAGACAGGGGGCGCCCAGATACGCAGTATTTT.